One and the same sample provided the 10 T cell receptor beta chains below, sequenced in a study of T cells in Graves' hyperthyroidism and ophthalmopathy. Researchers took RNA transcripts and amplified the TCR beta CDR3 regions from them. Carried out on the TCR CDR3, a first-round RT-PCR used the HTBI primer set. TCRdb fed the multiplex PCR reads into MiXCR, producing one record per CDR3 protein. Here the sample spans around 690,000 distinct CDR3 sequences, less than 25% being singletons. Specimen: blood. The receptor set was obtained from a man aged 25 to 45 with Graves' ophthalmopathy.

This clonotype was counted at least ten times. CDR3 amino acids: CASSLLGDRGIGEQFF. The DNA of the CDR3 is TGTGCCAGCAGTTTATTGGGGGACAGGGGGATTGGAGAGCAGTTCTTC. V is TRBV28 and J is TRBJ2-1; the match to TRBD1 covers 11 bases. The CDR3 spans 16 residues. Germline values: CDR1 MDHEN, CDR2 SYDVKM. V trimming: 1 base; J trimming: 10 bases; junction bases outside the gene matches: 9. Complete variable domain (other parts from reference TRBV28 and TRBJ2-1): DVKVTQSSRYLVKRTGEKVFLECVQDMDHENMFWYRQDPGLGLRLIYFSYDVKMKEKGDIPEGYSVSREKKERFSLILESASTNQTSMYLCASSLLGDRGIGEQFFGPGTRLTVL.

The chain joins TRBV4-3 to TRBJ2-2; TRBD2 matches 7 bases. Trimming took 4 bases from V and 1 from J; bases not matched to a gene: 3. The CDR3 runs 15 residues. Per the germline V gene, CDR1 is LGHNA and CDR2 is YSLEER. The CDR3 DNA is TGCGCCAGCAGCCGGGAGGGAGGGAACACCGGGGAGCTGTTTTTT. This gives the protein CASSREGGNTGELFF.

In this sample, this clonotype turned up a few times. This sequence joins TRBV7-3 and TRBJ2-6, with D possibly being TRBD1 (6 bases). The V end lost 2 bases, the J end lost 0 bases, and 17 bases lay between the germline ends. Germline CDR1 SGHTA, CDR2 FQGTGA. The CDR3 has 19 amino acids. As DNA, the CDR3 is TGTGCCAGCAGCTTATGGTGGGACACGCATATCTCTGGGGCCAACGTCCTGACTTTC. It specifies CASSLWWDTHISGANVLTF.

CDR3 residues: CSARDWNTQYF. As DNA, the CDR3 is TGCAGTGCTAGAGATTGGAATACGCAGTATTTT. The V call is TRBV20-1, the J call TRBJ2-3; no definite D call. CDR1 is DFQATT, CDR2 SNEGSKA, per germline (reference sequence). V was clipped by 0 bases and J by 7 bases, with 5 bases between them. The length of the CDR3 is 11 residues.

The chain uses TRBV24-1 and TRBJ2-2; D unresolved. Per the germline V gene, CDR1 is KGHDR and CDR2 is SFDVKD. CDR3 length: 14 amino acids. V lost 6 bases and J 2 bases, leaving 9 bases between the germline ends. Here the CDR3 reads CATSTYSNTGELFF. CDR3 bases: TGTGCCACCAGTACTTACAGCAACACCGGGGAGCTGTTTTTT.

J is TRBJ1-3 and V is TRBV7-2; the D gene is possibly TRBD1 (5 bases). V was trimmed by 4 bases and J by 4 bases, leaving 11 bases between them. The CDR3 sequence is 14 residues long. In germline, CDR1 is SGHTA, CDR2 FQGNSA. The DNA for the CDR3 is TGTGCCAGCAGCTCGACAGATCTAGGAAACACCATATATTTT. It codes for CASSSTDLGNTIYF.

This sequence joins TRBV29-1 and TRBJ2-3; D may correspond to TRBD1 or TRBD2 (5 bases each). V was shortened by 6 bases and J by 3 bases, with 10 bases between the two germline ends. Germline V CDR1 and CDR2: SQVTM, ANQGSEA. This CDR3 is 12 amino acids long. CDR3 DNA sequence: TGCAGCGTAGAGGGACGTACAGATACGCAGTATTTT. As protein: CSVEGRTDTQYF.

The CDR3 is CASSFSGSEAFF. CDR3 sequence (DNA): TGTGCCAGCAGCTTTTCAGGGTCTGAAGCTTTCTTT. V usage is TRBV7-3 and J usage is TRBJ1-1; perhaps TRBD1 as D (5 bases). The CDR3 is 12 residues long. Trimming took 3 bases from V and 6 from J, leaving 8 bases between them. Per the germline V gene, CDR1 is SGHTA and CDR2 is FQGTGA.

The gene calls are TRBV30 and TRBJ2-2, with D perhaps TRBD1 (5 bases). V lost 5 bases and J 5 bases, leaving 9 bases between the germline ends. From germline, CDR1 is GTSNPN and CDR2 SVGIG (reference sequence). The CDR3 length is 12 residues. CDR3 loop: CAWFKGTGELFF. CDR3 DNA: TGTGCCTGGTTCAAGGGGACCGGGGAGCTGTTTTTT.

This clonotype has a handful of counts. The chain is built from TRBV10-2 and TRBJ1-4; weak D call: TRBD1 (6 bases). The V gene lost 7 bases and the J gene lost 0 bases, with 12 bases spanning the gap. The germline V gene has CDR1 WSHSY and CDR2 SAAADI. The CDR3 sequence is 15 residues long. CDR3 nucleotides: TGCGCCAGCACCCCGGACAGTGCAACTAATGAAAAACTGTTTTTT. Residues: CASTPDSATNEKLFF.